Listed here are 10 T cell receptor beta chains from one sample, sequenced in a study of T-cell reconstitution after alpha-beta-depleted transplantation in children. Unique molecular identifiers were incorporated during preparation of the TCRbeta library. TCRdb itself ran the PCR reads through MiXCR, one entry per CDR3 protein. The sample lists fewer than 700,000 distinct CDR3 sequences, around 13% occurring once. The input for sequencing was PBMCs, mostly from graft donor cells, taken 360 days after TCRalphabeta/CD19-depleted stem cell transplant. Receptors were obtained from a male patient aged 10-17 years who had a stem cell transplant for acute myeloid leukemia, so the T cells may come from the graft donor.

J is TRBJ2-5 and V is TRBV7-2; 8 bases are shared with TRBD1. Trimming removed 4 bases from V and 9 bases from J; junction bases left unmatched: 10. This CDR3 spans 14 amino acids. Per the germline V gene, CDR1 is SGHTA and CDR2 is FQGNSA. CDR3 loop: CASSSRQGPGPQYF. For the CDR3, the DNA is TGTGCCAGCAGCTCTCGACAGGGGCCAGGGCCCCAGTACTTC.

This clonotype is a singleton in its sample. The chain joins TRBV30 to TRBJ2-1; TRBD2 aligns across 7 bases. Germline V CDR1 and CDR2: GTSNPN, SVGIG (reference sequence). J gave up 2 bases and V 5 bases, and 6 bases lay outside the gene matches. The length of the CDR3 is 14 residues. The CDR3 reads CAWSSGRPYNEQFF. The CDR3 coding sequence is TGTGCCTGGTCTAGCGGACGGCCCTACAATGAGCAGTTCTTC.

This clonotype was found a few times. This chain uses TRBV28 with TRBJ1-4; 10 bases line up with TRBD1. V shed 9 bases, J shed 2 bases, and the junction held 12 bases outside the gene matches. Germline loops: CDR1 MDHEN, CDR2 SYDVKM. The CDR3 is made up of 17 amino acids. The chain's CDR3 is CARIYLGQGITNEKLFF. CDR3 nucleotides: TGTGCCAGGATTTATCTGGGACAGGGGATTACTAATGAAAAACTGTTTTTT.

This clonotype appeared many times. V gene TRBV28 combines with J gene TRBJ2-7; perhaps TRBD1 as D (6 bases). The CDR3 is 13 amino acids. From germline, CDR1 is MDHEN and CDR2 SYDVKM. The ends were cut back, 6 bases at V and 0 bases at J, with 9 bases in the middle. The CDR3 DNA reads as TGTGCCAGCAGACCGGGACACTCCTACGAGCAGTACTTC. Amino acid sequence: CASRPGHSYEQYF.

The V call is TRBV12-3 or TRBV12-4, the J call TRBJ2-2; D is uncertain. The CDR3 loop spans 15 amino acids. Trimming shortened V by 3 bases and J by 6 bases, and 14 bases separated the two germline ends. This CDR3 is CASSFRTPKPGELFF. CDR3 in DNA: TGTGCCAGCAGTTTCAGGACCCCCAAGCCCGGGGAGCTGTTTTTT.

This clonotype was seen only a few times. The gene calls are TRBV12-3 or TRBV12-4 and TRBJ2-1, with 9 bases aligning to TRBD1. This CDR3 is built from 15 residues. With V trimmed by 5 bases and J by 5 bases, 7 bases remained unmatched. The CDR3 spells CASSGGTGIDNEQFF. The CDR3 DNA reads TGTGCCAGCAGTGGGGGGACAGGGATCGACAATGAGCAGTTCTTC.

A few counts support this clonotype. The gene calls are TRBV3-1 and TRBJ2-5; TRBD2 agrees at 15 bases. The germline V gene encodes CDR1 LGHDT and CDR2 YNNKEL (reference sequence). Unmatched junction bases numbered 10, after V lost 0 bases and J lost 5 bases. The CDR3 extends over 19 amino acids. The CDR3 loop is CASSQDPGLAGGPWETQYF. The CDR3 nucleotides are TGTGCCAGCAGCCAAGATCCTGGACTAGCGGGAGGGCCGTGGGAGACCCAGTACTTC.

This clonotype was seen a handful of times. The rearrangement links TRBV29-1 to TRBJ2-5, with TRBD2 matching over 9 bases. This CDR3 is 13 amino acids long. The V and J ends lost 4 bases and 7 bases, in that order; junction bases with no gene match: 7. Germline V lookup: CDR1 SQVTM, CDR2 ANQGSEA. For the CDR3, the DNA is TGCAGCGTTGGGTTAGCGGGAGTGGGGACCCAGTACTTC. This encodes CSVGLAGVGTQYF.

The chain recombines TRBV20-1 with TRBJ1-1, with D unclear. V lost 2 bases and J 4 bases, leaving 5 bases between the germline ends. Germline CDR1 DFQATT, CDR2 SNEGSKA (reference sequence). This CDR3 spans 11 amino acids. CDR3 nucleotide sequence: TGCAGTGCTAGAAGCCGCACTGAAGCTTTCTTT. Translation gives CSARSRTEAFF.

In this sample, this clonotype turned up many times. The chain is built from TRBV30 and TRBJ2-3; the D is unclear. The germline gives CDR1 GTSNPN, CDR2 SVGIG (reference sequence). The CDR3 loop spans 13 amino acids. CDR3 in DNA: TGTGCGCGACGTGGCCGAGACACAGATACGCAGTATTTT. This gives the protein CARRGRDTDTQYF.